The 32 T cell receptor beta chains reported below all come from one sample, sequenced in a study of shared clonotypes between healthy human individuals (dated by TCRdb to 2020 to 2022). CD8 naive samples were obtained by positive selection for CCR7 among CD45RO-negative cells, yielding a CD45RA+CCR7+ population from which TemRA cells were excluded. Library construction relied on the immunoSEQ multiplex PCR assay. Imported from immuneACCESS, the table was reduced by TCRdb to in-frame sequences with V and J called. These copies leave out some clones; in studies compared against another copy, an unresolved V gene accounts for under half, and the cause of the remainder is not known. The sample includes around 1,900,000 clones, with 85% to 95% observed a single time. Under 2% of the sample is in the top ten clones. The sequenced sample was naive CD8+ T cells from PBMCs. Explained via the paper, the cell subset or site label denotes: CD45RA+CCR7+. The origin of the receptors is a young man in good health. Some clones in this sample may be carry-over from other donors' samples.

With respect to this clone: The sample contains more than one DNA sequence encoding this CDR3. The CDR3 reads CASSLRQPNTEAFF. The CDR3 DNA reads as TGTGCCAGCAGTTTAAGACAGCCGAACACTGAAGCTTTCTTT. This rearrangement joins TRBV27 to TRBJ1-1; D may be TRBD1 (5 bases). CDR3 length equals 14 residues. The germline gives CDR1 MNHEY, CDR2 SMNVEV (reference sequence). Deletions cut 2 bases from V and 1 base from J, with 8 bases between.

This rearrangement joins TRBV4-1 to TRBJ1-1; D may be TRBD1 (5 bases). The V gene lost 4 bases and the J gene lost 0 bases, with 12 bases spanning the gap. The CDR3 totals 15 residues. Germline V lookup: CDR1 MGHRA, CDR2 YSYEKL. The CDR3 protein is CASSPQPGLNTEAFF. CDR3 nucleotide sequence: TGCGCCAGCAGCCCCCAACCAGGGCTGAACACTGAAGCTTTCTTT.

The sample holds a few counts of this clone. The chain has TRBV6-1 and TRBJ1-5; D call uncertain. The CDR3 runs 14 residues. CDR1 is MNHNS and CDR2 is SASEGT in the germline V gene. The V end lost 7 bases, the J end lost 6 bases, and 16 bases lay between the germline ends. The CDR3 DNA follows: TGTGCCAGCACGCCATCTCGAGGCTTTCAGCCCCAGCATTTT. Translated, it gives CASTPSRGFQPQHF.

The rearrangement joins TRBV10-3 to TRBJ2-1, with a possible D match to TRBD1 (5 bases). This CDR3 region has 12 residues. From germline, CDR1 is ENHRY and CDR2 SYGVKD. Trimming removed 10 bases at V and 0 bases at J, with 7 bases between. As DNA, the CDR3 is TGTGCCACCCAGGGCTCCTACAATGAGCAGTTCTTC. This codes for CATQGSYNEQFF.

The genes are TRBV11-2 and TRBJ2-7, with 14 bases that match TRBD2. There are 18 residues in the CDR3. CDR1 is SGHAT, CDR2 FQNNGV, per germline. Trimming took 3 bases from V and 5 from J; bases not matched to a gene: 12. CDR3 sequence reads: CASSFIGSGLAGAHEQYF. In nucleotides, the CDR3 is TGTGCCAGCAGCTTTATAGGGTCGGGACTAGCGGGAGCACACGAGCAGTACTTC.

The chain joins TRBV29-1 to TRBJ2-7; D ambiguous. Trimming stripped 6 bases from V and 3 bases from J, with 12 bases between. Germline CDR1 SQVTM, CDR2 ANQGSEA. The CDR3 spans 12 residues. The CDR3 region is CSVLWQDYEQYF. The CDR3 DNA sequence: TGCAGCGTGCTCTGGCAAGACTACGAGCAGTACTTC.

The chain carries TRBV9 and TRBJ2-7; the D gene is possibly TRBD1 (5 bases). The CDR3 totals 13 residues. Germline V gene data show CDR1 as SGDLS and CDR2 as YYNGEE. Between the trimmed V and J ends, which lost 0 bases and 5 bases, there was a span of 9 bases. CDR3 in amino acids: CASSVAGSHEQYF. In DNA form, the CDR3 reads TGTGCCAGCAGCGTAGCAGGGTCCCACGAGCAGTACTTC.

The chain uses TRBV2 and TRBJ1-1; D may be TRBD1 (5 bases). Germline CDR1 and CDR2: SNHLY and FYNNEI. The CDR3 loop spans 15 amino acids. V was clipped by 0 bases and J by 10 bases, with 18 bases between them. CDR3 in DNA: TGTGCCAGCAGTGAAGCCCTCGCTGGGGACGAGGTAGCTTTCTTT. It encodes CASSEALAGDEVAFF.

With regard to this clone: The sample holds other DNA sequences that translate to the same CDR3. This rearrangement joins TRBV4-3 to TRBJ2-7; D possibly corresponds to TRBD1 (6 bases). The germline CDR1 and CDR2 sequences are LGHNA and YSLEER. With 4 bases removed from V and 0 bases from J, the gap between germline ends came to 13 bases. The length of the CDR3 is 15 residues. This CDR3 reads CASSRLTGSSYEQYF. CDR3 nucleotides: TGCGCCAGCAGCCGACTTACAGGGAGCTCCTACGAGCAGTACTTC.

Note on this clone: At one of its ends the junction is not consistent with the germline gene, which may arise from a read error. The chain couples TRBV4-2 to TRBJ2-4; 8 positions agree with TRBD2. CDR1 is LGHNA, CDR2 YNFKEQ, per germline. The CDR3 is made up of 16 amino acids. The CDR3 nucleotides are TGTGCCAGCAGCCAATCCCCCGGACTAGCCGAAAACATTCAGTACTTC. Its translation is CASSQSPGLAENIQYF.

The V call is TRBV5-1, the J call TRBJ2-7; 8 nucleotides agree with TRBD1. The CDR3 is made up of 16 amino acids. V was clipped by 1 base and J by 5 bases; unmatched bases: 11. Germline loops: CDR1 SGHRS, CDR2 YFSETQ. DNA of the CDR3: TGCGCCAGCAGCTTGAAACGGGCAGGGGGCTTCCACGAGCAGTACTTC. Translated: CASSLKRAGGFHEQYF. The full variable domain, with the rest looked up from reference TRBV5-1 and TRBJ2-7, is KAGVTQTPRYLIKTRGQQVTLSCSPISGHRSVSWYQQTPGQGLQFLFEYFSETQRNKGNFPGRFSGRQFSNSRSEMNVSTLELGDSALYLCASSLKRAGGFHEQYFGPGTRLTVT.

This chain uses TRBV21-1 with TRBJ1-2. TRBV21-1 is a listed pseudogene. The CDR3 has 19 residues. DNA of the CDR3: TGTGCCAGCAGCAAAGTCTCTAAACTGACGTCCCCTATGGTCTTGGAGGGCACCTTC. This gives the protein CASSKVSKLTSPMVLEGTF.

This clone was seen once. This sample includes further DNA sequences coding for the same CDR3. This chain uses TRBV19 with TRBJ1-5; a weak D match, TRBD1 (6 bases). Germline-derived CDR1 and CDR2 are LNHDA and SQIVND (reference sequence). The CDR3 has 15 residues. V was pared by 4 bases and J by 1 base, with 11 bases between. CDR3 bases: TGTGCCAGTAGTACTCGGCAGGGGAGCAATCAGCCCCAGCATTTT. It encodes CASSTRQGSNQPQHF.

This chain joins TRBV7-9 and TRBJ2-1; D gene uncertain. Germline lookup yields CDR1 SEHNR and CDR2 FQNEAQ (reference sequence). The CDR3 extends over 12 amino acids. Between the trimmed V and J ends, which lost 6 bases and 6 bases, there was a span of 9 bases. CDR3 DNA sequence: TGTGCCAGCAGGGCCCCGATCAATGAGCAGTTCTTC. Its translation: CASRAPINEQFF.

The rearrangement links TRBV2 to TRBJ2-1; no clear D. The CDR3 contains 12 residues. In germline, CDR1 is SNHLY, CDR2 FYNNEI. V was clipped by 6 bases and J by 13 bases, with 16 bases between them. For the CDR3, the DNA is TGTGCCAGCAGGGCAATCCGCGAACTTCAGTTCTTC. It codes for CASRAIRELQFF.

This chain joins TRBV6-5 and TRBJ2-1; D is unclear. V was shortened by 2 bases and J by 0 bases, with 11 bases between the two germline ends. CDR1 MNHEY and CDR2 SVGAGI come from the germline V gene. The CDR3 consists of 16 residues. Here the CDR3 DNA reads TGTGCCAGCAGTTACGTTGGCCAAGGCTCCTACAATGAGCAGTTCTTC. It translates to CASSYVGQGSYNEQFF.

This chain joins TRBV4-1 and TRBJ2-7; D gene unclear. The CDR3 length is 12 residues. Germline assignment: CDR1 MGHRA and CDR2 YSYEKL. Deletions cut 4 bases from V and 5 bases from J, with 9 bases between. The CDR3 spells CASSLDTDEQYF. CDR3 bases: TGCGCCAGCAGCCTAGACACCGACGAGCAGTACTTC.

This rearrangement joins TRBV2 to TRBJ1-1; D is undetermined. V lost 3 bases to trimming and J lost 0 bases, with 8 bases between them. The CDR3 sequence is 14 residues long. Per the germline V gene, CDR1 is SNHLY and CDR2 is FYNNEI. The chain's CDR3 is CASSDEFMNTEAFF. DNA of the CDR3: TGTGCCAGCAGTGATGAGTTTATGAACACTGAAGCTTTCTTT.

The chain uses TRBV7-9 and TRBJ1-1; 8 positions match TRBD1. J lost 3 bases, V lost 3 bases, and 15 bases had no gene match. Germline V lookup: CDR1 SEHNR, CDR2 FQNEAQ (reference sequence). CDR3 length equals 18 residues. The DNA for the CDR3 is TGTGCCAGCAGCTTTACCAGGGGGCGCCGACTGCAGGACACTGAAGCTTTCTTT. This codes for CASSFTRGRRLQDTEAFF.

V gene TRBV4-3 combines with J gene TRBJ2-7; 12 bases are a match to TRBD2. Germline V gene lookup returns CDR1 LGHNA and CDR2 YSLEER. This CDR3 region has 15 residues. With 4 bases clipped from V and 6 bases from J, the junction kept 7 bases outside the gene matches. DNA for the CDR3: TGCGCCAGCAGCCCGGGGACTAGCGGGCTCTCCGAGCAGTACTTC. Protein product: CASSPGTSGLSEQYF.

This sequence joins TRBV21-1 and TRBJ2-5; the table's D call TRBD1 went unverified against the DNA. TRBV21-1 is listed as a pseudogene. This CDR3 contains 17 residues. DNA for the CDR3: TGTGCCAGCAGCAAAGTTGACCCCACAGACAGGGGAGAGACCCAGTACTTC. It yields the protein CASSKVDPTDRGETQYF.

The chain uses TRBV6-6 and TRBJ2-5; D remains unclear. This CDR3 spans 15 amino acids. The germline V and J ends were trimmed by 2 bases and 0 bases, with 10 bases remaining between them. CDR1 and CDR2 (germline): MNHNY, SVGAGI (reference sequence). CDR3 nucleotides: TGTGCCAGCAGTTACCTAATAGGGTACCAAGAGACCCAGTACTTC. It specifies CASSYLIGYQETQYF.

The chain carries TRBV29-1 and TRBJ2-5; D unclear. The CDR3 loop spans 12 amino acids. The ends were cut back, 0 bases at V and 4 bases at J, with 6 bases in the middle. Germline V gene lookup returns CDR1 SQVTM and CDR2 ANQGSEA. CDR3 loop: CSVEDPRETQYF. Written as DNA, the CDR3 is TGCAGCGTTGAAGATCCGCGAGAGACCCAGTACTTC. The full variable domain, its missing parts supplied by reference TRBV29-1 and TRBJ2-5, is SAVISQKPSRDICQRGTSLTIQCQVDSQVTMMFWYRQQPGQSLTLIATANQGSEATYESGFVIDKFPISRPNLTFSTLTVSNMSPEDSSIYLCSVEDPRETQYFGPGTRLLVL.

V and J are TRBV6-5 and TRBJ2-2, with D unresolved. V lost 6 bases, J lost 5 bases, and 16 bases lay in between. From germline, CDR1 is MNHEY and CDR2 SVGAGI. The CDR3 consists of 15 residues. CDR3 protein: CASSPLPPYTGELFF. The CDR3 DNA reads as TGTGCCAGCAGCCCCCTACCCCCTTATACCGGGGAGCTGTTTTTT.

This chain connects TRBV27 to TRBJ1-2; D is undetermined. Germline V lookup: CDR1 MNHEY, CDR2 SMNVEV (reference sequence). Trimming took 0 bases from V and 6 from J, leaving 8 bases between them. The CDR3 extends over 13 amino acids. CDR3 amino acids: CASSLSPVHGYTF. DNA of the CDR3: TGTGCCAGCAGTTTATCTCCAGTCCATGGCTACACCTTC.

The V gene is TRBV7-3, the J gene TRBJ2-7; 8 nucleotides line up with TRBD1. The CDR3 is made up of 20 amino acids. Germline values: CDR1 SGHTA, CDR2 FQGTGA. Germline trimming cut 4 bases from V and 2 bases from J; bases unmatched to any gene: 22. Here the CDR3 DNA reads TGTGCCAGCAGCTCTCACCGGGACAGGCACTCCGAGGGTTACCCCTACGAGCAGTACTTC. It codes for CASSSHRDRHSEGYPYEQYF.

The gene calls are TRBV6-6 and TRBJ2-7; possible D gene TRBD2, 6 bases. This CDR3 is built from 15 residues. Germline V gene sequence: CDR1 MNHNY, CDR2 SVGAGI (reference sequence). The ends were cut back, 5 bases at V and 4 bases at J, with 18 bases in the middle. This CDR3 reads CASSPLGWGEYEQYF. The CDR3 DNA sequence: TGTGCCAGCAGTCCCCTCGGGTGGGGGGAGTACGAGCAGTACTTC.

This clone was picked up one time. The CDR3, as DNA: TGTGCCAGTAGTGCGGGACTAGCGCTTTACGAGCAGTACTTC. Residues: CASSAGLALYEQYF. The chain links TRBV19 to TRBJ2-7; TRBD2 aligns across 10 bases. V was pared by 5 bases and J by 4 bases, with 5 bases of the junction left unmatched. The CDR3 has 14 residues. From germline, CDR1 is LNHDA and CDR2 SQIVND (reference sequence). Supplemented by reference TRBV19 and TRBJ2-7, the full variable domain reads DGGITQSPKYLFRKEGQNVTLSCEQNLNHDAMYWYRQDPGQGLRLIYYSQIVNDFQKGDIAEGYSVSREKKESFPLTVTSAQKNPTAFYLCASSAGLALYEQYFGPGTRLTVT.

The chain recombines TRBV7-9 with TRBJ2-7, with TRBD1 matching 7 bases. Trimming at V came to 5 bases and at J to 6 bases, leaving 10 bases not matched to a gene. Germline lookup yields CDR1 SEHNR and CDR2 FQNEAQ (reference sequence). The CDR3 consists of 14 residues. CDR3 sequence: CASSLSTGLGEQYF. DNA of the CDR3: TGTGCCAGCAGCCTATCGACAGGGTTGGGCGAGCAGTACTTC.

The V gene is TRBV7-3, the J gene TRBJ2-5, with 11 nucleotides matching TRBD2. The ends lost 4 bases at V and 4 bases at J; junction bases unmatched: 14. This CDR3 spans 18 amino acids. Germline V gives CDR1 SGHTA, CDR2 FQGTGA. Here the CDR3 reads CASSSEDPLAGGGETQYF. The CDR3 DNA is TGTGCCAGCAGCTCAGAGGACCCCCTAGCGGGAGGAGGAGAGACCCAGTACTTC.

This clone was found once. This sequence joins TRBV27 and TRBJ1-2, with D maybe TRBD1 (6 bases). Between the trimmed V and J ends, which lost 2 bases and 7 bases, there was a span of 14 bases. This CDR3 is 14 amino acids long. CDR1 is MNHEY, CDR2 SMNVEV, per germline (reference sequence). CDR3 residues: CASSLVGGMGGYTF. CDR3 bases: TGTGCCAGCAGTTTAGTCGGGGGCATGGGTGGCTACACCTTC.

This chain links TRBV5-1 with TRBJ1-1; D is unresolved. Looked up from germline, CDR1 is SGHRS and CDR2 is YFSETQ. Trimming left V 4 bases short and J 1 base short, with 14 bases between. CDR3 length: 15 amino acids. As DNA, the CDR3 is TGCGCCAGCAGCCTTGGGTGGACTCCGAACACTGAAGCTTTCTTT. Amino acids: CASSLGWTPNTEAFF.